The rows below give T cell receptor beta chains drawn from one sample of a study of monozygotic twins with inflammatory bowel disease. Each CDR3 protein gets one entry in TCRdb, which reprocessed the 5' RACE reads and gives no DNA. The sample spans about 380,000 distinct CDR3 sequences; the ten largest clones claim 2.5% to 3%. Sequencing was performed on blood. These receptors were collected from a human donor with ulcerative colitis or Crohn's disease, or a healthy co-twin of an affected twin (not recorded which). The CDR3 runs from the conserved cysteine through the conserved F or W. The order of the fields is V gene, J gene, CDR3 protein.

>TRBV18|TRBJ2-3
CASSPPWPGTDTQYF
>TRBV29-1|TRBJ2-7
CSVELTGLSYEQYF
>TRBV28|TRBJ1-5
CASSSLPPVLMANQPQHF
>TRBV4-3|TRBJ2-7
CASALGGPGYEQYF
>TRBV7-2|TRBJ1-6
CASSPPGFSSPLHF
>TRBV2|TRBJ2-7
CAIDHRGGTYEQYF
>TRBV7-9|TRBJ1-5
CASSLAGDPYQPQHF
>TRBV29-1|TRBJ1-1
CSVCDRMNTEAFF
>TRBV20-1|TRBJ1-3
CSARDPQRGIGNTIYF
>TRBV20-1|TRBJ1-1
CSARAGLMNTEAFF
>TRBV7-2|TRBJ2-3
CASSLGFWGQRTDTQYF
>TRBV28|TRBJ1-4
CASSFRTQVATNEKLFF
>TRBV7-6|TRBJ1-1
CASSLGPGANTEAFF
>TRBV27|TRBJ1-5
CASSTLSQFANQPQHF
>TRBV28|TRBJ1-1
CASTSFFRQGTEAFF
>TRBV7-2|TRBJ2-2
CASSQGLAGIGELFF
>TRBV4-2|TRBJ2-4
CASSPGQEYIQYF
>TRBV6-2/TRBV6-3|TRBJ2-7
CASSKQGPSSYEQYF
>TRBV20-1|TRBJ2-5
CSASTGPQETQYF
>TRBV20-1|TRBJ1-4
CSASSNEKLFF
>TRBV12-3/TRBV12-4|TRBJ1-6
CASSFAGVTVASPLHF
>TRBV4-1|TRBJ2-1
CASSQYTAEQFF
>TRBV7-9|TRBJ2-5
CASSLLFETQYF
>TRBV3-1|TRBJ1-6
CASSQVRNSPLHF
>TRBV9|TRBJ2-1
CASSPQGPLSYNEQFF
>TRBV18|TRBJ1-2
CASSRESALNYGYTF
>TRBV3-1|TRBJ2-2
CASSQDWRGANTGELFF
>TRBV12-3/TRBV12-4|TRBJ2-7
CASSFFMGDQYF
>TRBV9|TRBJ1-6
CASSDRGSSPLHF
>TRBV3-1|TRBJ2-1
CASSQGAGQGSYEQFF
>TRBV2|TRBJ2-7
CASSEFRGGSIGYEQYF
>TRBV7-8|TRBJ2-2
CARAGVAGELFF
>TRBV4-3|TRBJ2-7
CASSQRWALMGGDLTEQYF
>TRBV11-2|TRBJ2-7
CASSLGLSWGEIYEQYF
>TRBV6-2/TRBV6-3|TRBJ2-7
CASSAGTTIPYEQYF
>TRBV23-1|TRBJ1-2
CASSPPGDYTF
>TRBV18|TRBJ2-3
CASSAKLADGTDTQYF
>TRBV9|TRBJ1-5
CASNEGGAPSQPQHF
>TRBV9|TRBJ2-5
CASSVGTGGPETQYF
>TRBV27|TRBJ1-6
CASSFSPGGSYNSPLHF
>TRBV7-2|TRBJ2-5
CASSLAGYDQETQYF
>TRBV29-1|TRBJ2-2
CSVRGGHWTGELFF
>TRBV20-1|TRBJ2-7
CSAPKDSSYEQYF
>TRBV6-1|TRBJ1-5
CASIMDGNQPQHF
>TRBV28|TRBJ2-1
CASSPISDLDNEQFF